This T cell receptor (beta chain) emerged from a study of blood T cell repertoires in COVID-19. Whole-study context: Sites in the United States, Italy and Spain provided acute and convalescent COVID-19 samples. The cDNA or gDNA used as material had been derived from T cells, B-cell-depleted T cells, or PBMCs.

V was pared by 5 bases and J by 8 bases, with 12 bases of the junction left unmatched. Germline lookup yields CDR1 SEHNR and CDR2 FQNEAQ (reference sequence). There are 16 residues in the CDR3. Under the authors' procedure: Amplification of reference gene primers provided the estimated nucleated cell counts. The assay was immunoSEQ multiplex PCR, and TCRdb's table has in-frame clones only and misses some. For V, J and clone size, that table is used; D and trimming come from the DNA. The sample has roughly 240,000 clones, less than 85% seen once. This chain connects TRBV7-9 to TRBJ1-2; 12 bases agree with TRBD1. Sequences were obtained from peripheral blood. This receptor was identified in a man aged 55 to 70 who had recovered from COVID-19. Here the CDR3 reads CASSPAGTGGVIGYTF. The CDR3 DNA reads as TGTGCCAGCAGCCCCGCAGGGACAGGGGGCGTCATAGGCTACACCTTC.